These 7 T cell receptor beta chains were all obtained from the same sample, sequenced in a study of regulatory T cells in long-lasting Graves disease. The authors built TCR beta libraries using iRepertoire HTBI primers and Arm-PCR of CDR3 regions. TCRdb ran MiXCR on the multiplex PCR reads and lists one entry per CDR3 protein. The repertoire holds 370,000 or so distinct CDR3 sequences, with 15% to 20% as singletons. Time point reported: newly diagnosed GD, antithyroid drugs for less than 3 months. From PBMCs, RNA was extracted and then used to make the TCR library. The data also belong to a second study, concerning T cells in Graves' hyperthyroidism and ophthalmopathy.

This material consisted of peripheral blood mononuclear cells (PBMCs), taken at new diagnosis, from a patient treated with antithyroid drugs. All receptors come from a young woman with Graves disease.

This clonotype was seen many times. The chain has TRBV12-3 or TRBV12-4 and TRBJ1-1; 7 bases fit TRBD1. Trimming at V came to 6 bases and at J to 2 bases, leaving 9 bases not matched to a gene. CDR3 size: 15 residues. In nucleotides, the CDR3 is TGTGCCAGCAGGCAACCGGGACAGATTAACACTGAAGCTTTCTTT. Amino acid sequence: CASRQPGQINTEAFF.

The table lists this clonotype with many counts. This chain links TRBV12-3 or TRBV12-4 with TRBJ1-1, with TRBD1 identical over 10 bases. V trimming: 5 bases; J trimming: 5 bases; junction bases outside the gene matches: 8. The CDR3 consists of 15 residues. The CDR3 nucleotides are TGTGCCAGCAGTCCTAGACAGGGGGCCGGGACTGAAGCTTTCTTT. This codes for CASSPRQGAGTEAFF.

This clonotype was observed many times. The chain combines TRBV2 with TRBJ1-1, with TRBD1 identical over 8 bases. CDR1 is SNHLY, CDR2 FYNNEI, per germline. CDR3 length equals 13 residues. J gave up 3 bases and V 7 bases, and 4 bases lay outside the gene matches. The CDR3 spells CASKAGGDTEAFF. The CDR3 region has the DNA TGTGCCAGCAAGGCAGGGGGCGACACTGAAGCTTTCTTT.

This clonotype has only one observation. The chain carries TRBV5-5 and TRBJ1-1; 9 nucleotides align to TRBD1. The germline CDR1 and CDR2 sequences are SGHKS and YYEKEE (reference sequence). The trim removed 3 bases at V and 2 bases at J, leaving 8 bases unmatched. The CDR3 is made up of 16 amino acids. The CDR3 DNA reads as TGTGCCAGCAGCTCGGACAGGGGAGCTCTTAACACTGAAGCTTTCTTT. It specifies CASSSDRGALNTEAFF.

This clonotype was found many times. V usage is TRBV3-1 and J usage is TRBJ2-1; perhaps TRBD2 as D (7 bases). Germline CDR1 and CDR2: LGHDT and YNNKEL (reference sequence). Between the trimmed V and J ends, which lost 3 bases and 8 bases, there was a span of 14 bases. The CDR3 covers 14 residues. For the CDR3, the DNA is TGTGCCAGCAGCCAGCTAGGGGGAGGGTATGAGCAGTTCTTC. Translation: CASSQLGGGYEQFF.

This clonotype was recorded many times. The chain couples TRBV12-3 or TRBV12-4 to TRBJ1-1, with D perhaps TRBD1 (5 bases). The V end was cut by 2 bases, the J end by 3 bases, with 7 bases between. The CDR3 length is 13 residues. Here the CDR3 reads CASSLWGDTEAFF. The CDR3 DNA sequence: TGTGCCAGCAGTTTATGGGGGGACACTGAAGCTTTCTTT.

This clonotype was detected ten times or more. The chain employs TRBV15 and TRBJ2-7, with D possibly TRBD2 on 7 matching bases. Trimming took 3 bases from V and 3 from J, leaving 18 bases between them. The CDR3 runs 16 residues. Germline CDR1 is LNHNV and CDR2 is YYDKDF (reference sequence). The CDR3 loop reads CATSRDRGASGYEQYF. CDR3 sequence (DNA): TGTGCCACCAGCAGGGATAGGGGGGCTAGCGGCTACGAGCAGTACTTC.